This note documents a single TCR beta chain sequence. Clinical histories supplied by participants themselves formed the basis of cohort assignment. Recovered status in Cohort 3 required two negative PCRs, clearance, or symptom resolution. Sequenced by immunoSEQ multiplex PCR; TCRdb stores in-frame clones only, minus some. The sample includes roughly 310,000 clones, about 88% of them seen just once. This entry is derived from a study of blood T cell repertoires in COVID-19. Study in general: Researchers got acute and convalescent COVID-19 samples from the United States, Italy and Spain.

CDR1 and CDR2 from the germline V gene are SNHLY and FYNNEI. This CDR3 has 18 residues. Trimming removed 6 bases from V and 7 bases from J; junction bases left unmatched: 21. Input material: PBMCs or T cells enriched from blood (not recorded which). This chain connects TRBV2 to TRBJ2-1; 7 nucleotides line up with TRBD1. This TCR derives from a man in his fifties or sixties who had recovered from COVID-19. The CDR3 region has the DNA TGTGCCAGCAGGAAATCGACAGGGAATCTTTCGAATAAGAATGAGCAGTTCTTC. This encodes CASRKSTGNLSNKNEQFF. Full variable domain (outside the CDR3, taken from reference TRBV2 and TRBJ2-1): EPEVTQTPSHQVTQMGQEVILRCVPISNHLYFYWYRQILGQKVEFLVSFYNNEISEKSEIFDDQFSVERPDGSNFTLKIRSTKLEDSAMYFCASRKSTGNLSNKNEQFFGPGTRLTVL.